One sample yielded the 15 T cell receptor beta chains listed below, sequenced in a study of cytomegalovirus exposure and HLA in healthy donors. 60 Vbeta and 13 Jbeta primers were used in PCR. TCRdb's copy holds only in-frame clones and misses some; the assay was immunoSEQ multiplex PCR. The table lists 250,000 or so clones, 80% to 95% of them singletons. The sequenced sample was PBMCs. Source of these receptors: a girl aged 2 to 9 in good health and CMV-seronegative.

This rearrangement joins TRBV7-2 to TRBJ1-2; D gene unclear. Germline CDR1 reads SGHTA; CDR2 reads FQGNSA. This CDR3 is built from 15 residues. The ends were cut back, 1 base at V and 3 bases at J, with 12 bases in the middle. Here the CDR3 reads CASSLVSGLDYGYTF. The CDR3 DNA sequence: TGTGCCAGCAGCTTAGTGTCAGGTTTGGACTATGGCTACACCTTC.

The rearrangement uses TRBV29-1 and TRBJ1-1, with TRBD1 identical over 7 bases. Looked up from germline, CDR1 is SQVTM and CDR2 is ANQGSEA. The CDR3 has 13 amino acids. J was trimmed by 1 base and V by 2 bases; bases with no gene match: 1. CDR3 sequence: CSVETGANTEAFF. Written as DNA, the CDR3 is TGCAGCGTTGAAACAGGGGCGAACACTGAAGCTTTCTTT.

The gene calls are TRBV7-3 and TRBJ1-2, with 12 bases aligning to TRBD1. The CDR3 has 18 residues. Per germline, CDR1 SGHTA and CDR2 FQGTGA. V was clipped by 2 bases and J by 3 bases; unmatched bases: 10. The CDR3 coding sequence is TGTGCCAGCAGCTTAGATGGTGGGACAGGGGGCGCGTACTATGGCTACACCTTC. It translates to CASSLDGGTGGAYYGYTF.

The DNA of the CDR3 is TGTGCCAGCAGCCCCCGGACAGGGAACTACGAGCAGTACTTC. This sequence encodes CASSPRTGNYEQYF. The V and J genes are TRBV13 and TRBJ2-7; 8 bases agree with TRBD1. V shed 5 bases, J shed 3 bases, and the junction held 6 bases outside the gene matches. The CDR3 runs to 14 residues. The germline V gene has CDR1 PRHDT and CDR2 FYEKMQ (reference sequence).

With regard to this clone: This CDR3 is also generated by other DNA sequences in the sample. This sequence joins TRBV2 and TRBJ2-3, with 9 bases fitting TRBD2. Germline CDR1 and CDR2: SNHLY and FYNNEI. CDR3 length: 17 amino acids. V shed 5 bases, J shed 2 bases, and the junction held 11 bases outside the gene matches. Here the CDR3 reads CASSRGPLAGNTDTQYF. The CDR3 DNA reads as TGTGCCAGCAGTCGCGGACCGCTAGCGGGGAACACAGATACGCAGTATTTT.

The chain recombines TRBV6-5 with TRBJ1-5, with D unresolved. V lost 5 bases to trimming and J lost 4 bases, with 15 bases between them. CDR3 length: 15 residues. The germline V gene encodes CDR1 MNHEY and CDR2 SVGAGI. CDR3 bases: TGTGCCAGCAGTGTGTTACGGGTGGTGAATCAGCCCCAGCATTTT. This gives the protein CASSVLRVVNQPQHF.

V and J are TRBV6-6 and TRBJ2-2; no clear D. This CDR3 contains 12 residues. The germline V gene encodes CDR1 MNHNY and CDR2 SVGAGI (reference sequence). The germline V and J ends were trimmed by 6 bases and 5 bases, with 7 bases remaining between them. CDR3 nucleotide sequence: TGTGCCAGCAGGAGCCCTACCGGGGAGCTGTTTTTT. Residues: CASRSPTGELFF.

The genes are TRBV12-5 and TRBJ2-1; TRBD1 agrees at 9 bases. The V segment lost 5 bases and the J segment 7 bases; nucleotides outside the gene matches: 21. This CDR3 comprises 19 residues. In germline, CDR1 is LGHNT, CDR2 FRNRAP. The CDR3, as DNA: TGTGCTAGTGGTCCGGGGACAGGGCTCGTCGGCGGGATAGTTAATGAGCAGTTCTTC. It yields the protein CASGPGTGLVGGIVNEQFF. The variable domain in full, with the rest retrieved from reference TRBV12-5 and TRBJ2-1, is DARVTQTPRHKVTEMGQEVTMRCQPILGHNTVFWYRQTMMQGLELLAYFRNRAPLDDSGMPKDRFSAEMPDATLATLKIQPSEPRDSAVYFCASGPGTGLVGGIVNEQFFGPGTRLTVL.

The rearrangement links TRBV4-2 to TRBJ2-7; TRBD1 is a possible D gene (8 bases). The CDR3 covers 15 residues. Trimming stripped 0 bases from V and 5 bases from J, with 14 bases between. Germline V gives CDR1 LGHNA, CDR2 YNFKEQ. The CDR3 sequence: CASSQEQGGVNEQYF. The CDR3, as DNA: TGTGCCAGCAGCCAAGAACAGGGGGGGGTCAACGAGCAGTACTTC.

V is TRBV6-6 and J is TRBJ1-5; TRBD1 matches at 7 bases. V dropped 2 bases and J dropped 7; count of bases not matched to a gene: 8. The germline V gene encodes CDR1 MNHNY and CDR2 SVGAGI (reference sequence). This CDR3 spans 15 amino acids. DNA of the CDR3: TGTGCCAGCAGTTACGAAACAGGGGTAGGGCAGCCCCAGCATTTT. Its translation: CASSYETGVGQPQHF.

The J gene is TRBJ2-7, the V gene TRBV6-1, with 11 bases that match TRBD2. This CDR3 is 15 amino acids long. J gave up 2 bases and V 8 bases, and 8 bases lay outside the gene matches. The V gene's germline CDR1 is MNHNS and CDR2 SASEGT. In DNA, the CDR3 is TGTGCCAGCGGGACTAGCGGAGCAGCTACCTACGAGCAGTACTTC. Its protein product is CASGTSGAATYEQYF.

The CDR3 here is CSVEAAGGPLYGYTF. DNA of the CDR3: TGCAGCGTTGAAGCGGCAGGGGGACCCCTCTATGGCTACACCTTC. This sequence joins TRBV29-1 and TRBJ1-2, with 7 positions matching TRBD1. The V and J ends lost 1 base and 4 bases, in that order; junction bases with no gene match: 9. The germline gives CDR1 SQVTM, CDR2 ANQGSEA. This CDR3 is 15 amino acids long.

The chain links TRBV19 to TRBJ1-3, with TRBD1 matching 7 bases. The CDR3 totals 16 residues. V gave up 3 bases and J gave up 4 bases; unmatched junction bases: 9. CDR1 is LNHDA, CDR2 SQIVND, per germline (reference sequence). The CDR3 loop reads CASSITRTGRGNTIYF. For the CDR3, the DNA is TGTGCCAGTAGTATCACCCGGACAGGCAGAGGAAACACCATATATTTT.

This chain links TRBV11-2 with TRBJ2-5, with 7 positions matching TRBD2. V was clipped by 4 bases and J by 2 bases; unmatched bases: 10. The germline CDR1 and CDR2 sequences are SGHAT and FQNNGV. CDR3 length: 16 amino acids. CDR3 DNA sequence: TGTGCCAGCAGCTCGATCACTCCTAGCGGACAAGAGACCCAGTACTTC. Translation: CASSSITPSGQETQYF.

DNA for the CDR3: TGCGCCAGCAGCTACCCGAGCGGGAGTAGAGAGACCCAGTACTTC. As protein: CASSYPSGSRETQYF. V usage is TRBV4-1 and J usage is TRBJ2-5; 8 positions match TRBD2. This CDR3 contains 15 residues. Germline V CDR1 and CDR2: MGHRA, YSYEKL. J lost 4 bases, V lost 5 bases, and 9 bases had no gene match.